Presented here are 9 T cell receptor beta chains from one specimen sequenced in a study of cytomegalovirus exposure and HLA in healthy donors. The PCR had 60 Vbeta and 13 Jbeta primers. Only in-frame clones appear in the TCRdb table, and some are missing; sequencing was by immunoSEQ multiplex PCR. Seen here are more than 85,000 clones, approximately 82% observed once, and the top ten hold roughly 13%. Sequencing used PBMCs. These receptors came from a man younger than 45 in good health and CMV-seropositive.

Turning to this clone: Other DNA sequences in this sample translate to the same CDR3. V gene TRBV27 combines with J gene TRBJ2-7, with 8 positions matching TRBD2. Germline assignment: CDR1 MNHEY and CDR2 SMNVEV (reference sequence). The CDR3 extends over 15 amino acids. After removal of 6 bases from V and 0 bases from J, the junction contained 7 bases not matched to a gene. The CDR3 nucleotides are TGTGCCAGCAGCCTCCGGGGGGGTCTCTCCTACGAGCAGTACTTC. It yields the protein CASSLRGGLSYEQYF.

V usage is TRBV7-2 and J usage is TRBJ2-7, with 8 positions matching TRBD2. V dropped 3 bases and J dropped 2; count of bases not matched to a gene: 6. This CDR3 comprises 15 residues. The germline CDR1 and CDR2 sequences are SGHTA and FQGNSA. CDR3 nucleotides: TGTGCCAGCAGCTTCACGCCGGGACTAGCCTACGAGCAGTACTTC. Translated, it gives CASSFTPGLAYEQYF.

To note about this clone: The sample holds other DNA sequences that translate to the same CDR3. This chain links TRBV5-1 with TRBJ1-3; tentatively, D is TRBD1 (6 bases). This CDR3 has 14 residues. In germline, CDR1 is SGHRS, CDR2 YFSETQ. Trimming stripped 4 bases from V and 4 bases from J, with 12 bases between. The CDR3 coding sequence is TGCGCCAGCAGCCTGGTGGGACAAGGAAACACCATATATTTT. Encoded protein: CASSLVGQGNTIYF. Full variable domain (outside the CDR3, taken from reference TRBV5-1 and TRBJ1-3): KAGVTQTPRYLIKTRGQQVTLSCSPISGHRSVSWYQQTPGQGLQFLFEYFSETQRNKGNFPGRFSGRQFSNSRSEMNVSTLELGDSALYLCASSLVGQGNTIYFGEGSWLTVV.

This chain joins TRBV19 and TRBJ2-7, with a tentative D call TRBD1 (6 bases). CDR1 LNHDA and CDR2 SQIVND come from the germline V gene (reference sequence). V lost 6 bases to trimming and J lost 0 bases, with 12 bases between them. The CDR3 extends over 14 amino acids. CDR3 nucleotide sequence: TGTGCCAGTAGGGACAGTGTTAACTCCTACGAGCAGTACTTC. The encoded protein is CASRDSVNSYEQYF.

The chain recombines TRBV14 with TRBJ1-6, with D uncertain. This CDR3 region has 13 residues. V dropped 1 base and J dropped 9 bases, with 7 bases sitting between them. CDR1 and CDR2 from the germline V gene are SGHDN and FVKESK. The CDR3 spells CASSQGGFSPLHF. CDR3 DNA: TGTGCCAGCAGCCAAGGAGGGTTTTCACCCCTCCACTTT.

The CDR3 nucleotides read TGTGCCAGCAGCTCGCCCGGACAGGGCGAGCAGTACTTC. It yields the protein CASSSPGQGEQYF. The chain carries TRBV7-2 and TRBJ2-7; 8 nucleotides line up with TRBD1. CDR1 is SGHTA and CDR2 is FQGNSA in the germline V gene. Germline trimming cut 4 bases from V and 6 bases from J; bases unmatched to any gene: 5. This CDR3 is built from 13 residues.

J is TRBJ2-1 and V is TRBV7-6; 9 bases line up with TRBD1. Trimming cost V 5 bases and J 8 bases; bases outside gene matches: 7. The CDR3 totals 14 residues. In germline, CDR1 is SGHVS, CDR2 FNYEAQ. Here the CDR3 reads CASSPQGARDEQFF. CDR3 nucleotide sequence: TGTGCCAGCAGCCCACAGGGGGCTAGAGATGAGCAGTTCTTC.

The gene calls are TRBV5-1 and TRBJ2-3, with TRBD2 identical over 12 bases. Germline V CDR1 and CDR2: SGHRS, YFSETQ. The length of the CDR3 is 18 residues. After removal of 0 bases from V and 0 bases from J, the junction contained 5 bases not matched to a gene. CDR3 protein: CASSLGLAGAPSTDTQYF. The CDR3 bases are TGCGCCAGCAGCTTGGGACTAGCGGGGGCCCCTAGCACAGATACGCAGTATTTT.

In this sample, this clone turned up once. The CDR3 DNA is TGTGCCAGCAGCCTCCCAGGGTCCGATACGCAGTATTTT. Protein sequence: CASSLPGSDTQYF. The V call is TRBV4-2, the J call TRBJ2-3; tentative D call: TRBD1 (5 bases). V was clipped by 4 bases and J by 6 bases, with 11 bases between them. CDR1 and CDR2 (germline): LGHNA, YNFKEQ. CDR3 length equals 13 residues.